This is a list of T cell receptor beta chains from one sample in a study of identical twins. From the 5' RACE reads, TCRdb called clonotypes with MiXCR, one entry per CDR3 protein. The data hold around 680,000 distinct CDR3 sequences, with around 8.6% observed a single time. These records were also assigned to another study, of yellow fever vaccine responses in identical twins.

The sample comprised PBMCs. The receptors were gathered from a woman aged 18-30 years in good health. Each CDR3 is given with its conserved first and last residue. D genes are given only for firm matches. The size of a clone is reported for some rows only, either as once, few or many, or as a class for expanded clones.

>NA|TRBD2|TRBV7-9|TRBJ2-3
TGTGCCAGCCTCGGACTAGCGGGGGGGCCTGGCACAGATACGCAGTATTTT
CASLGLAGGPGTDTQYF
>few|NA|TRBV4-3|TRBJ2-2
TGCGCCAGCAGCCGCCGGCAGGGGGGAAGTTTCGGGGAGCTGTTTTTT
CASSRRQGGSFGELFF
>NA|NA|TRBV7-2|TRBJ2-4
TGTGCCAGCAGCTTAGCGAACCAGGTTACCATTCAGTACTTC
CASSLANQVTIQYF
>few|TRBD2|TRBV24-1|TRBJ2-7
TGTGCCACCAGTGACGGCGGGGGGGGCTCCTTCTCCGAGCAGTACTTC
CATSDGGGGSFSEQYF
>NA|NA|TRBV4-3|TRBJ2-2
TGCGCCAGCAGCCAAGTAAACCTCGCGAACACCGGGGAGCTGTTTTTT
CASSQVNLANTGELFF
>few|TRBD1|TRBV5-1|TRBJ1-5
TGCGCCAGCAGCCCAGGACAGGGGGCGACCAAGGGCAATCAGCCCCAGCATTTT
CASSPGQGATKGNQPQHF
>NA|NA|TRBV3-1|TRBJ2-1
TGTGCCAGCAGCCACCCCCCAGGAGAGCAGTTCTTC
CASSHPPGEQFF
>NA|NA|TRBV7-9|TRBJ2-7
TGTGCCAGCAGCTTAGTGCGTGGCAGCTCCTACGAGCAGTACTTC
CASSLVRGSSYEQYF
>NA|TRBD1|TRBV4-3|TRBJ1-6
TGCGCCATCAGCCAAGGAGGGGGACAGCTTAATTCACCCCTCCACTTT
CAISQGGGQLNSPLHF
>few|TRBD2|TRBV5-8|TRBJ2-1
TGTGCCAGCAGCGCGTTAGCGGGGTCAAATGAGCAGTTCTTC
CASSALAGSNEQFF
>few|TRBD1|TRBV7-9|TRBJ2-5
TGTGCCAGCAGCTTAGGGACAGGGGTTTGGGAGACCCAGTACTTC
CASSLGTGVWETQYF
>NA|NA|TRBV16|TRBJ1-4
TGTGCCAGCAGCGCGCCGGAAGGAAAACTGTTTTTT
CASSAPEGKLFF
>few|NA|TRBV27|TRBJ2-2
TGTGCCAGCAGTGACCCGGCCGGGGAGCTGTTTTTT
CASSDPAGELFF
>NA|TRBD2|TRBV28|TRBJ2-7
TGTGCCAGCAGCCCTAGCGGGTACTCCTACGAGCAGTACTTC
CASSPSGYSYEQYF
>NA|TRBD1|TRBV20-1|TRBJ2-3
TGCAGTGCCATCGAGACAGGGCGGGGCACAGATACGCAGTATTTT
CSAIETGRGTDTQYF
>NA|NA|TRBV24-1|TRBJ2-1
TGTGCCACCCAAGGGGCCTCCTACAATGAGCAGTTCTTC
CATQGASYNEQFF
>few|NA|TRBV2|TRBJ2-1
TGTGCCAGCAGTGAAAATAGCCTAGCGCGAGGGCAGTTCTTC
CASSENSLARGQFF
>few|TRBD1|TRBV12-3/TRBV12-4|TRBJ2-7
TGTGCCAGCAGGCCACAGGGGGGCTACGAGCAGTACTTC
CASRPQGGYEQYF
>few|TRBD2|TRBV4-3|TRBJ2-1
TGCGCCAGCAGCCAAGATAGTCTAGCGGGAGGCAATGAGCAGTTCTTC
CASSQDSLAGGNEQFF
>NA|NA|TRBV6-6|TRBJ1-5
TGTGCCAGCAGTTACGCGAGCGATCAGCCCCAGCATTTT
CASSYASDQPQHF
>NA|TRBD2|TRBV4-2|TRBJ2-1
TGTGCCAGCAGTAAAAGCGGGGTAGCGGGGTGCAATGAGCAGTTCTTC
CASSKSGVAGCNEQFF
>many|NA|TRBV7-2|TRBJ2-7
TGTGCCAGCAGCCAAAGGGTGACCTACGAGCAGTACTTC
CASSQRVTYEQYF
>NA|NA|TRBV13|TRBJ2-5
TGTGCCAGCATGGGCGAACGGGGATGGGAGACCCAGTACTTC
CASMGERGWETQYF
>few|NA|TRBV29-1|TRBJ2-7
TGCAGCGTTGTGCGGGGCTGGGAGCAGTACTTC
CSVVRGWEQYF
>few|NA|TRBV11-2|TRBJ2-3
TGTGCCAGCAGCTTATTTATCACAGATACGCAGTATTTT
CASSLFITDTQYF
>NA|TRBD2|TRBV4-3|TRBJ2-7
TGCGCCAGCAGCCAACAACTAGCGTACGAGCAGTACTTC
CASSQQLAYEQYF
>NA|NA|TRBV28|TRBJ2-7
TGTGCCAGCAGTTCATCTAGCAGATTGCCCTACGAGCAGTACTTC
CASSSSSRLPYEQYF
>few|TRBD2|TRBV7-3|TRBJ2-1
TGTGCCAGCAGCTCCGGGACTAGCGGGGGTACTTCCTACAATGAGCAGTTCTTC
CASSSGTSGGTSYNEQFF
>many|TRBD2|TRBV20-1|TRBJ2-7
TGCAGTGCTAGAGGGACTAGCGCCTACGAGCAGTACTTC
CSARGTSAYEQYF
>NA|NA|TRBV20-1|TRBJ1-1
TGCAGTGCTAAGCTGAACACTGAAGCTTTCTTT
CSAKLNTEAFF
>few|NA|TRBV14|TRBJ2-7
TGTGCCAGCAGCCAAGATTTCGGCAGAGCCTACGAGCAGTACTTC
CASSQDFGRAYEQYF
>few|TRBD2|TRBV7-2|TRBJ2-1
TGTGCCAGCAGCTTAGCGGGAGGGCCGAGGTATGAGCAGTTCTTC
CASSLAGGPRYEQFF
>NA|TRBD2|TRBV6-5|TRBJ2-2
TGTGCCAGCAGTTGGGGGGGACCAGGCACCGGGGAGCTGTTTTTT
CASSWGGPGTGELFF
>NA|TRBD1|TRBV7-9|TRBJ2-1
TGTGCCAGCAGCCGCCGACAGGGGGCCTACAATGAGCAGTTCTTC
CASSRRQGAYNEQFF
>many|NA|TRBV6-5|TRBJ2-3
TGTGCCAGCAGTACAGAAGATACGCAGTATTTT
CASSTEDTQYF
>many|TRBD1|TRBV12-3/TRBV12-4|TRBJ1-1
TGTGCCAGCACTTCAACAGGGGTGAACACTGAAGCTTTCTTT
CASTSTGVNTEAFF
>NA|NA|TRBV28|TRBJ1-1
TGTGCCACCCACAGAGGTGGGGCAGGAGCTTTCTTT
CATHRGGAGAFF
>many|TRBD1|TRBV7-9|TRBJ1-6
TGTGCCAGCAGCCCCCGGCCCCCGGGACAGGGGAGTTCACCCCTCCACTTT
CASSPRPPGQGSSPLHF
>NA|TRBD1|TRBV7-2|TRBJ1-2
TGTGCCAGCAGTCCAAGACCGGGACAGGGAACGGGCTACACCTTC
CASSPRPGQGTGYTF
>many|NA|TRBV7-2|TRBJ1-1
TGTGCCAGCAAGATGAACACTGAAGCTTTCTTT
CASKMNTEAFF
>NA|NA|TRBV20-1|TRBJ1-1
TGCAGTGCTAGACGACAGGTGAACACTGAAACTTTCTTT
CSARRQVNTETFF
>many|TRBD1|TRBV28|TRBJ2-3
TGTGCCAGCAGTTTTTTCAGGGGGCGAAGCACAGATACGCAGTATTTT
CASSFFRGRSTDTQYF
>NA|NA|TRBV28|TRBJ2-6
TGTGCCAGCAGTTCCTTGAGGCAGGGCGGCATCTCTGGGGCCAACGTCCTGACTTTC
CASSSLRQGGISGANVLTF
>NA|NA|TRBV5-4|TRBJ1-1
TGTGCCAGCAGCTTGGCGGGCGGGTTGGCCACTGAAGCTTTCTTT
CASSLAGGLATEAFF
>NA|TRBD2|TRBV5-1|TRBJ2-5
TGCGCCAGCAGCTACGGACTAGCGGGGGGGCCGAGAGAGACCCAGTACTTC
CASSYGLAGGPRETQYF
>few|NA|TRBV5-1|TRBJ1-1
TGCGCCAGCAGCTTGGGTCTCCTCGGGTTGATGAACACTGAAGCTTTCTTT
CASSLGLLGLMNTEAFF
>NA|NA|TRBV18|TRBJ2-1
TGTGCCAGCTCACCAGTTGGCCGTGAGCAGTTCTTC
CASSPVGREQFF